This T cell receptor (beta chain) was documented in a study of control samples from healthy donors and cancer patients. Germline V gives CDR1 SGHTA, CDR2 FQGNSA. The CDR3 extends over 17 amino acids. V was pared by 5 bases and J by 4 bases, with 21 bases between. The assay was immunoSEQ multiplex PCR, and TCRdb's table has in-frame clones only and misses some. Counted here are about 35,000 clones, approximately 93% occurring once; the ten biggest clones make up 1.7%. This rearrangement joins TRBV7-2 to TRBJ2-1; D is unclear. Sequenced sample: PBMCs. This receptor was identified in a man aged 35 to 55 with colorectal cancer. Here the CDR3 reads CASSPLGPTNLYNEQFF. The CDR3 bases are TGTGCCAGCAGCCCCCTTGGCCCAACGAATCTTTACAATGAGCAGTTCTTC.